What follows are 26 T cell receptor beta chains derived from one specimen sequenced in a study of molecular identifiers for immune sequencing clone quantification. MiXCR was run by TCRdb on the PCR reads, yielding one entry per CDR3 protein. The sample has roughly 320,000 distinct CDR3 sequences, roughly 24% seen once. The sequencing input was naive CD8+ T cells from blood, with Jurkat cell RNA spiked in. Described subset: FACS-sorted CD8+CD4-CCR7+CD45RA+ naive T cells. The receptors stem from a human donor in good health. Some libraries in this study had Jurkat cell RNA spiked in.

On this clonotype: A much larger clone differs from this one at a single base, so this may be a read error. V gene TRBV27 combines with J gene TRBJ2-3; tentatively, D is TRBD1 (5 bases). The CDR3 extends over 17 amino acids. Germline assignment: CDR1 MNHEY and CDR2 SMNVEV (reference sequence). The CDR3 DNA is TGTGCCAGCAGTTTATCCGGTCCAGGGTTGGTGTCAGATACGCGGTATTTT. It encodes CASSLSGPGLVSDTRYF.

CDR3: CASSDMTGLYF. In nucleotides, the CDR3 is TGTGCCAGCAGCGATATGACAGGGTTGTACTTC. This chain links TRBV27 with TRBJ2-7; TRBD1 agrees at 7 bases. The CDR3 spans 11 residues. Germline assignment: CDR1 MNHEY and CDR2 SMNVEV (reference sequence). J lost 12 bases, V lost 6 bases, and 8 bases had no gene match.

This clonotype was detected many times. The chain has TRBV5-1 and TRBJ2-5; a possible D gene is TRBD1 (5 bases). Germline V gives CDR1 SGHRS, CDR2 YFSETQ. V lost 2 bases, J lost 4 bases, and 15 bases lay in between. The CDR3 extends over 15 amino acids. The CDR3 spells CASSFADSLVETQYF. The CDR3 bases are TGCGCCAGCAGCTTCGCAGACAGTTTGGTAGAGACCCAGTACTTC. The whole variable domain, filled in from reference TRBV5-1 and TRBJ2-5, reads KAGVTQTPRYLIKTRGQQVTLSCSPISGHRSVSWYQQTPGQGLQFLFEYFSETQRNKGNFPGRFSGRQFSNSRSEMNVSTLELGDSALYLCASSFADSLVETQYFGPGTRLLVL.

This chain links TRBV7-2 with TRBJ2-2; D is unresolved. V was pared by 2 bases and J by 0 bases, with 10 bases between. The CDR3 runs 16 residues. Germline CDR1 SGHTA, CDR2 FQGNSA. This chain's CDR3 is CASSLILGSNTGELFF. CDR3 DNA: TGTGCCAGCAGCTTAATTCTAGGATCGAACACCGGGGAGCTGTTTTTT. The whole variable domain, remainder taken from reference TRBV7-2 and TRBJ2-2, is GAGVSQSPSNKVTEKGKDVELRCDPISGHTALYWYRQSLGQGLEFLIYFQGNSAPDKSGLPSDRFSAERTGGSVSTLTIQRTQQEDSAVYLCASSLILGSNTGELFFGEGSRLTVL.

This clonotype was seen many times. The V and J genes are TRBV11-2 and TRBJ2-1; the match to TRBD2 covers 11 bases. CDR1 and CDR2 from the germline V gene are SGHAT and FQNNGV. The junction had 13 bases not matched to a gene; V was cut back by 6 bases and J by 9 bases. This CDR3 spans 16 amino acids. In DNA form, the CDR3 reads TGTGCCAGCAGTCCTCACCTAGCGGGAGGATACGGTGAGCAGTTCTTC. It is translated as CASSPHLAGGYGEQFF.

This chain connects TRBV29-1 to TRBJ2-7; TRBD1 matches at 7 bases. Germline-derived CDR1 and CDR2 are SQVTM and ANQGSEA. The CDR3 totals 14 residues. J was trimmed by 0 bases and V by 3 bases; bases with no gene match: 5. The CDR3, as DNA: TGCAGCGTTGAGGGGACAGCAGACTCCTACGAGCAGTACTTC. It specifies CSVEGTADSYEQYF.

This clonotype occurred a few times. This chain connects TRBV12-3 or TRBV12-4 to TRBJ1-5, with 8 bases aligning to TRBD1. This CDR3 comprises 16 residues. V dropped 4 bases and J dropped 6; count of bases not matched to a gene: 11. The CDR3 loop reads CASSYGQGGRIQPQHF. In DNA form, the CDR3 reads TGTGCCAGCAGTTATGGACAGGGCGGTCGGATTCAGCCCCAGCATTTT.

This clonotype came up many times. The chain joins TRBV4-3 to TRBJ2-7, with unresolved D. V shed 0 bases and J shed 7 bases, with 19 bases lying between them. From germline, CDR1 is LGHNA and CDR2 YSLEER. The CDR3 is 16 amino acids. The CDR3 DNA reads TGCGCCAGCAGCCAAGATGTGGCTTCCAGCTATGGGGAGCAGTACTTC. Translating gives CASSQDVASSYGEQYF.

In regard to this clonotype: At one end, the junction sequence differs from germline, possibly due to a read error. The chain couples TRBV7-6 to TRBJ2-7; a weak D match, TRBD2 (5 bases). The germline gives CDR1 SGHVS, CDR2 FNYEAQ. The CDR3 runs to 15 residues. The CDR3 nucleotides read TGTGCCAGCAGCTTAGGAGAGAGGGTCTCCTACGGGCAGTACTTC. It encodes CASSLGERVSYGQYF.

This clonotype has a count of ten or more. This chain links TRBV7-9 with TRBJ2-5; maybe TRBD1 (6 bases). The CDR3 totals 14 residues. Germline V gene data show CDR1 as SEHNR and CDR2 as FQNEAQ (reference sequence). V was shortened by 5 bases and J by 1 base, with 11 bases between the two germline ends. CDR3 residues: CASSPTGFQETQYF. CDR3 DNA sequence: TGTGCCAGCAGCCCTACAGGGTTCCAAGAGACCCAGTACTTC.

This clonotype has a handful of counts. The gene calls are TRBV4-1 and TRBJ2-3; TRBD2 might be the D (5 bases). Germline CDR1 is MGHRA and CDR2 is YSYEKL. Trimming shortened V by 0 bases and J by 5 bases, and 18 bases separated the two germline ends. The CDR3 is made up of 17 amino acids. The CDR3 reads CASSQDPSPTSGDTQYF. The CDR3 coding sequence is TGCGCCAGCAGCCAAGATCCTAGCCCCACATCGGGAGATACGCAGTATTTT.

J is TRBJ1-2 and V is TRBV7-9; 8 positions match TRBD1. After removal of 5 bases from V and 7 bases from J, the junction contained 6 bases not matched to a gene. CDR1 and CDR2 from the germline V gene are SEHNR and FQNEAQ (reference sequence). The CDR3 has 13 amino acids. This chain's CDR3 is CASSPTGEGGYTF. DNA for the CDR3: TGTGCCAGCAGCCCGACAGGGGAAGGTGGCTACACCTTC.

A few counts support this clonotype. This rearrangement joins TRBV7-2 to TRBJ2-4; 8 nucleotides match TRBD1. The CDR3 is 16 residues long. J was trimmed by 4 bases and V by 1 base; bases with no gene match: 6. CDR1 and CDR2 (germline): SGHTA, FQGNSA. CDR3 nucleotides: TGTGCCAGCAGCTTAGAAGGACGGACAGGGAAAAACATTCAGTACTTC. This encodes CASSLEGRTGKNIQYF. Full variable domain (remainder filled in from reference TRBV7-2 and TRBJ2-4): GAGVSQSPSNKVTEKGKDVELRCDPISGHTALYWYRQSLGQGLEFLIYFQGNSAPDKSGLPSDRFSAERTGGSVSTLTIQRTQQEDSAVYLCASSLEGRTGKNIQYFGAGTRLSVL.

This clonotype was detected a few times. The V call is TRBV12-5, the J call TRBJ2-1; D is uncertain. CDR3 length: 17 residues. Trimming left V 0 bases short and J 3 bases short, with 15 bases between. The germline CDR1 and CDR2 sequences are LGHNT and FRNRAP. The CDR3 here is CASGLVLGQDLYNEQFF. The DNA for the CDR3 is TGTGCTAGTGGTTTGGTACTTGGGCAGGACCTCTACAATGAGCAGTTCTTC.

Regarding this clonotype: This sequence may be a read error, since a much larger clone differs from it by one base. In this CDR3 the conserved last residue, phenylalanine or tryptophan, is missing, so a read error is likely. This chain links TRBV19 with TRBJ1-2, with 9 bases aligning to TRBD1. The V gene end was trimmed by 5 bases and the J gene end by 4 bases; junction bases not matched to a gene: 8. The CDR3 length is 15 residues. The germline V gene encodes CDR1 LNHDA and CDR2 SQIVND (reference sequence). This CDR3 is CASSPGTGIIYGYTC. The CDR3 region has the DNA TGTGCCAGTAGTCCCGGGACAGGGATCATCTATGGCTACACCTGC.

To note about this clonotype: Since a much larger clone is just one base distant, this may be a read error. V is TRBV28 and J is TRBJ2-7; TRBD1 aligns across 10 bases. Trimming took 6 bases from V and 2 from J; bases not matched to a gene: 4. The germline CDR1 and CDR2 sequences are MDHEN and SYDVKM. The CDR3 runs 14 residues. The CDR3 DNA reads as TGTGCCAGCAGATCGACAGGGGGCCCCTACGAGCAGTACTTC. Translating it yields CASRSTGGPYEQYF.

At least ten counts were recorded for this clonotype. J is TRBJ2-7 and V is TRBV7-9; TRBD1 matches 7 bases. The CDR3 totals 15 residues. Trimming removed 5 bases from V and 0 bases from J; junction bases left unmatched: 7. Germline assignment: CDR1 SEHNR and CDR2 FQNEAQ (reference sequence). The CDR3 here is CASSHRQGPSYEQYF. The CDR3, as DNA: TGTGCCAGCAGCCACCGACAGGGCCCCTCCTACGAGCAGTACTTC.

This clonotype showed up just a few times. The chain joins TRBV12-3 or TRBV12-4 to TRBJ2-1, with D unclear. With 1 base removed from V and 8 bases from J, the gap between germline ends came to 15 bases. The CDR3 runs to 15 residues. CDR3 coding DNA: TGTGCCAGCAGTTTAGACAGCCCGGGTGCCTATGAGCAGTTCTTC. It specifies CASSLDSPGAYEQFF.

Regarding this clonotype: This may be a read error, as it is one base from a much larger clone. The chain couples TRBV4-3 to TRBJ1-2; 7 bases line up with TRBD1. With V trimmed by 1 base and J by 4 bases, 6 bases remained unmatched. Germline V gene lookup returns CDR1 LGHNA and CDR2 YSLEER. This CDR3 has 15 amino acids. CDR3 residues: CASSQGSTGVYGYTF. The CDR3 nucleotides are TGCGCCAGCAGCCAAGGGTCTACAGGGGTCTATGGCTACACCTTC.

This clonotype turned up a few times. The chain couples TRBV3-1 to TRBJ2-7; 8 nucleotides align to TRBD2. V shed 1 base, J shed 2 bases, and the junction held 1 base outside the gene matches. CDR3 length: 14 residues. The germline V gene encodes CDR1 LGHDT and CDR2 YNNKEL (reference sequence). The CDR3 sequence is CASSQVLAAYEQYF. The CDR3 nucleotides are TGTGCCAGCAGCCAAGTACTAGCGGCCTACGAGCAGTACTTC.

The J gene is TRBJ1-2, the V gene TRBV25-1, with D maybe TRBD1 (5 bases). V was shortened by 4 bases and J by 0 bases, with 18 bases between the two germline ends. From germline, CDR1 is MGHDK and CDR2 SYGVNS. The CDR3 has 17 residues. The CDR3 DNA reads TGTGCCAGCAGTGCGGACTCCCTGGGGGGGACTAACTATGGCTACACCTTC. It codes for CASSADSLGGTNYGYTF.

This clonotype has only one observation. At one end the junction does not follow the germline gene, possibly because of a read error. CDR3 DNA: TGTGCCAGTAGTATAGAGCCTTCCTATACCGGGGGGCTGTTTTTT. Protein sequence: CASSIEPSYTGGLFF. The chain employs TRBV19 and TRBJ2-2, with D perhaps TRBD2 (6 bases). Germline CDR1 and CDR2: LNHDA and SQIVND (reference sequence). There are 15 residues in the CDR3.

This clonotype has only a few counts. The chain is built from TRBV7-9 and TRBJ1-6; weak D call: TRBD1 (6 bases). This CDR3 has 15 residues. Trimming took 5 bases from V and 5 from J, leaving 13 bases between them. Germline loops: CDR1 SEHNR, CDR2 FQNEAQ (reference sequence). The CDR3 loop is CASSARTANNSPLHF. In nucleotides, the CDR3 is TGTGCCAGCAGCGCCAGGACAGCCAATAATTCACCCCTCCACTTT.

This clonotype was picked up many times. This rearrangement joins TRBV20-1 to TRBJ2-5; 9 nucleotides agree with TRBD1. The CDR3 length is 12 residues. Germline trimming cut 6 bases from V and 5 bases from J; bases unmatched to any gene: 4. Germline-derived CDR1 and CDR2 are DFQATT and SNEGSKA (reference sequence). The CDR3 region has the DNA TGCAGTGCGAGGGACAGGGTTGAGACCCAGTACTTC. As protein: CSARDRVETQYF.

The chain recombines TRBV15 with TRBJ2-5, with D unresolved. Germline loops: CDR1 LNHNV, CDR2 YYDKDF (reference sequence). This CDR3 contains 16 residues. Trimming shortened V by 0 bases and J by 0 bases, and 11 bases separated the two germline ends. As DNA, the CDR3 is TGTGCCACCAGCAGAGAACGAACCGCGTACCAAGAGACCCAGTACTTC. It yields the protein CATSRERTAYQETQYF.

At least ten counts were recorded for this clonotype. V usage is TRBV2 and J usage is TRBJ2-2, with TRBD2 as a possible D gene (7 bases). Germline V CDR1 and CDR2: SNHLY, FYNNEI. The CDR3 length is 16 residues. V gave up 2 bases and J gave up 2 bases, with 12 bases separating them. The DNA for the CDR3 is TGTGCCAGCAGTGAACCGGGGGGCTTAAACACCGGGGAGCTGTTTTTT. Its protein is CASSEPGGLNTGELFF.